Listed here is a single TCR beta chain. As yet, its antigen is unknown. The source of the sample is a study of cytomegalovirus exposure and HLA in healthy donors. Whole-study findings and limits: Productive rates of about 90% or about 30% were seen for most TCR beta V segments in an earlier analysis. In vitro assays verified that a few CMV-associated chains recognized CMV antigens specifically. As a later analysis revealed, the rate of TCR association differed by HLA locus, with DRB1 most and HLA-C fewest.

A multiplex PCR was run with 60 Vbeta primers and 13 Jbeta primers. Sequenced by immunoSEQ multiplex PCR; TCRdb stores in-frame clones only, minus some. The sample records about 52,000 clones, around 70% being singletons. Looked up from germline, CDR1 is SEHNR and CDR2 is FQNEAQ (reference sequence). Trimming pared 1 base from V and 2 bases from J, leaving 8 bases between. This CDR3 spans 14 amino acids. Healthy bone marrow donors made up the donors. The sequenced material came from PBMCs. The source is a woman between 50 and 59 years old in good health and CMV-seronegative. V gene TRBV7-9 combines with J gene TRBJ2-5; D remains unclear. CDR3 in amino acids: CASSLVASQETQYF. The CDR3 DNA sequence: TGTGCCAGCAGCTTAGTGGCCAGTCAAGAGACCCAGTACTTC.